This T cell receptor (beta chain) originates from a study of low-dose radiotherapy and immunotherapy resistance in tumors. Study overall: Intravenous administration to patients comprised nivolumab at 240 mg every two weeks and ipilimumab at 1 mg/kg every six weeks. Daily, from cycle 1 day 1 and for four cycles, patients took oral aspirin 300 mg.

About this clonotype: This likely reflects a read error, since a far larger clone is one base away.

Indicated time point: before trial treatment. Germline V gene sequence: CDR1 SGDLS, CDR2 YYNGEE. The CDR3 runs 17 residues. Unmatched junction bases numbered 18, after V lost 1 base and J lost 11 bases. Primers used for first-strand cDNA, a TRAV- and TRBV-specific set, covered both alpha and beta chains. The TCRs were subjected to amplification over approximately 20 PCR cycles employing a constant-region primer in conjunction with a V-primer adapter. One entry per CDR3 protein results from TCRdb running MiXCR on the reads. This sample carries fewer than 90,000 distinct CDR3 sequences, less than 35% of them seen once, and the ten largest clones take 11%.

The V and J genes are TRBV9 and TRBJ2-5; 9 bases line up with TRBD1. This sample comprised PBMCs, obtained before treatment. The clonotype comes from a female donor with ovarian cancer. The CDR3 loop reads CASSVKSRDRDYNEQYF. CDR3 bases: TGTGCCAGCAGCGTAAAGAGCCGGGACAGGGACTACAATGAGCAGTACTTC.